Below, one T cell receptor (beta chain) is given with its context. The entry originates in a study of PD-1 blockade in mismatch repair-deficient tumors. This table comes from immunoSEQ multiplex PCR, and its TCRdb copy is limited to in-frame clones, with some not included. Altogether 30,000 to 45,000 clones are present, approximately 88% being singletons, with the ten largest covering 0.9% to 1.2%. Germline assignment: CDR1 MDHEN and CDR2 SYDVKM. Trimming left V 5 bases short and J 3 bases short, with 23 bases between. The CDR3 is 17 amino acids. The clonotype originates from an adult with mismatch repair-deficient cancer. V is TRBV28 and J is TRBJ2-7; D is ambiguous. The input for sequencing was PBMCs, taken roughly 40 weeks after starting pembrolizumab. The CDR3 coding sequence is TGTGCCAGCAGTGGGCCTTTGGGCCAGGTCGGCTACTACGAGCAGTACTTC. It translates to CASSGPLGQVGYYEQYF.